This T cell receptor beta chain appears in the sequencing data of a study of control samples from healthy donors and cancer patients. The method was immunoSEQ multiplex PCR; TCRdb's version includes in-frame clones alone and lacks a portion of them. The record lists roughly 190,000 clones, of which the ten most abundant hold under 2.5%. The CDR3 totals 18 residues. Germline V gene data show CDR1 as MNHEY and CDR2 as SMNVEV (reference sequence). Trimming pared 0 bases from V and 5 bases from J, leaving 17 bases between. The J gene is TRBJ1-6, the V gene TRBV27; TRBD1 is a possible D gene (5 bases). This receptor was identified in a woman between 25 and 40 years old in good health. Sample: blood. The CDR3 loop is CASSLSGVRLLNNSPLHF. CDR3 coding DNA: TGTGCCAGCAGTTTATCAGGGGTCAGGCTCTTGAATAATTCACCCCTCCACTTT.